This T cell receptor beta chain was found in a study of blood T cell repertoires in COVID-19. Overall study context: The United States, Italy and Spain supplied acute and convalescent COVID-19 samples. T cells, B-cell-depleted T cells, or PBMCs provided the cDNA or gDNA that served as material.

Authors' data handling: Reference gene primer amplification in the assay estimated nucleated cell counts. Repertoires were generated with immunoSEQ multiplex PCR, while TCRdb's copy carries only in-frame clones and drops some. V, J and clone size derive from that table, while D and trimming were established from the DNA sequence. The sample has 150,000 to 200,000 clones, roughly 88% seen once. Germline V lookup: CDR1 SGHVS, CDR2 FQNEAQ. The V gene end was trimmed by 1 base and the J gene end by 4 bases; junction bases not matched to a gene: 6. This CDR3 is 15 amino acids long. The sequenced material came from peripheral blood. This sequence originates from a woman aged 55 to 70 with acute or convalescent COVID-19. This sequence joins TRBV7-8 and TRBJ2-7; 8 bases are a match to TRBD1. For the CDR3, the DNA is TGTGCCAGCAGCTTAGGCTGGACAGGGAATTACGAGCAGTACTTC. Protein product: CASSLGWTGNYEQYF. Filled out from reference TRBV7-8 and TRBJ2-7, the complete variable domain reads GAGVSQSPRYKVAKRGQDVALRCDPISGHVSLFWYQQALGQGPEFLTYFQNEAQLDKSGLPSDRFFAERPEGSVSTLKIQRTQQEDSAVYLCASSLGWTGNYEQYFGPGTRLTVT.